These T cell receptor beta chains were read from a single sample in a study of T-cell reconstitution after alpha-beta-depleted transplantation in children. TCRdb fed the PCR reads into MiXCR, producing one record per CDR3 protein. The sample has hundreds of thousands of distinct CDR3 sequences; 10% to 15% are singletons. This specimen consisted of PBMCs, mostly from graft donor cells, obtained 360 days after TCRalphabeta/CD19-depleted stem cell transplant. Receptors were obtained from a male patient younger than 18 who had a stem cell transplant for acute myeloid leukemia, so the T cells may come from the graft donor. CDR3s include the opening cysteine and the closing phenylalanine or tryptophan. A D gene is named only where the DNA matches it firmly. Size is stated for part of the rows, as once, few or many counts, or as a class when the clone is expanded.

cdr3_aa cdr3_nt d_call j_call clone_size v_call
CASGLGAGDSYEQYF TGTGCTAGTGGTTTGGGAGCAGGCGACTCCTACGAGCAGTACTTC NA TRBJ2-7 NA TRBV12-5
CASSVGGPASGANVLTF TGTGCCAGCAGCGTGGGGGGTCCGGCCTCTGGGGCCAACGTCCTGACTTTC NA TRBJ2-6 NA TRBV4-2
CASQGGALDKNIQYF TGTGCCAGTCAGGGGGGGGCGTTGGACAAAAACATTCAGTACTTC NA TRBJ2-4 many TRBV7-9
CASSLDAGGGYNEQFF TGTGCCAGCAGTTTAGATGCCGGAGGGGGGTACAATGAGCAGTTCTTC NA TRBJ2-1 few TRBV28
CASSPGRTGYNEQYF TGTGCCAGCAGCCCCGGGCGGACAGGGTATAACGAGCAGTACTTC TRBD1 TRBJ2-7 NA TRBV7-9
CASSLVRGGGNEQFF TGTGCCAGCAGTTTGGTACGGGGGGGAGGGAATGAGCAGTTCTTC TRBD2 TRBJ2-1 NA TRBV12-3/TRBV12-4
CSVPNPDTQYF TGCAGCGTCCCGAACCCAGATACGCAGTATTTT NA TRBJ2-3 few TRBV29-1
CSASWQATNEQYF TGCAGTGCTAGCTGGCAGGCGACGAACGAGCAGTACTTC NA TRBJ2-7 many TRBV20-1
CASSLRGKHSNNEQFF TGTGCCAGCAGTCTACGAGGAAAACACTCCAACAATGAGCAGTTCTTC NA TRBJ2-1 many TRBV28
CASSVEGTSYNEQYF TGTGCCAGCAGCGTAGAGGGTACTAGCTACAACGAGCAGTACTTC NA TRBJ2-7 NA TRBV9
CASSHRDRGRETQYF TGCGCCAGCAGCCACCGGGACAGGGGACGAGAGACCCAGTACTTC TRBD1 TRBJ2-5 few TRBV5-1
CATSTGTSWNNEQFF TGTGCCACCAGCACCGGGACTAGCTGGAACAATGAGCAGTTCTTC TRBD2 TRBJ2-1 NA TRBV15
CASSRLAGEQFF TGTGCCAGCAGCCGACTAGCGGGGGAGCAGTTCTTC TRBD2 TRBJ2-1 NA TRBV6-6
CASSQNGNQETQYF TGCGCCAGCAGTCAGAACGGGAACCAAGAGACCCAGTACTTC NA TRBJ2-5 few TRBV23-1
CASSLVGTRSYNEQFF TGCGCCAGCAGCTTGGTCGGGACGAGATCTTACAATGAGCAGTTCTTC NA TRBJ2-1 NA TRBV5-1
CASSRGLGVRGTDTQYF TGTGCCAGCAGCCGAGGGTTGGGGGTCAGGGGCACAGATACGCAGTATTTT NA TRBJ2-3 NA TRBV28
CSMSPKSYNEQFF TGCAGCATGTCCCCTAAATCCTACAATGAGCAGTTCTTC NA TRBJ2-1 NA TRBV29-1
CASSKRRVGQELETQYF TGTGCCAGCAGCAAAAGGCGGGTTGGACAGGAGTTAGAGACCCAGTACTTC NA TRBJ2-5 few TRBV21-1
CASSLVTGGRGYTF TGTGCCAGCAGTTTAGTCACAGGGGGACGAGGCTACACCTTC TRBD1 TRBJ1-2 few TRBV27
CSVPPGVHEQYF TGCAGTGTACCCCCGGGGGTTCACGAGCAGTACTTC NA TRBJ2-7 many TRBV20-1
CASSFSGQTTEAFF TGTGCCAGCAGCTTCAGCGGTCAGACCACTGAAGCTTTCTTT NA TRBJ1-1 NA TRBV7-2
CSAARTSPSPELLEQYF TGCAGTGCCGCCCGCACATCCCCCAGCCCGGAGCTTCTCGAGCAGTACTTC NA TRBJ2-7 NA TRBV20-1
CASRGAGGDFNEKLFF TGTGCCAGCAGGGGCGCAGGGGGCGACTTCAACGAAAAACTGTTTTTT TRBD1 TRBJ1-4 few TRBV7-9
CASSFPGTGDYEQYF TGTGCCAGCAGTTTTCCCGGGACAGGGGACTACGAGCAGTACTTC TRBD1 TRBJ2-7 many TRBV28
CASSQDRRPIDNYGYTF TGTGCCAGCAGCCAAGATCGACGGCCGATCGATAACTATGGCTACACCTTC NA TRBJ1-2 once TRBV14
CASSSDRGVIHEQFF TGTGCCAGCAGCTCAGACAGGGGAGTTATTCATGAGCAGTTCTTC TRBD1 TRBJ2-1 few TRBV7-2
CASSRTLEREQNTGELFF TGTGCCAGCAGCCGGACCCTCGAGCGGGAGCAAAACACCGGGGAGCTGTTTTTT TRBD2 TRBJ2-2 few TRBV11-1
CASRREGQLSYNEQFF TGTGCCAGCAGGCGGGAGGGCCAGTTATCTTACAATGAGCAGTTCTTC TRBD2 TRBJ2-1 NA TRBV6-1